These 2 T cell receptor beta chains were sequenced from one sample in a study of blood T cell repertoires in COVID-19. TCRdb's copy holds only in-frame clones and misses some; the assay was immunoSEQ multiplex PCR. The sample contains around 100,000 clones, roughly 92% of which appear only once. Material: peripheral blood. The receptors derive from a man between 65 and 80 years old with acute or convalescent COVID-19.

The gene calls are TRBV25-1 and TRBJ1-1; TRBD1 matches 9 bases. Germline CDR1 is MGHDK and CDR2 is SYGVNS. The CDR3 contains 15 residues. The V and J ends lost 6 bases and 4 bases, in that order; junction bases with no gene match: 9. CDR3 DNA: TGTGCCAGCAGGCCCACCACAGGGGGCGGCACTGAAGCTTTCTTT. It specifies CASRPTTGGGTEAFF.

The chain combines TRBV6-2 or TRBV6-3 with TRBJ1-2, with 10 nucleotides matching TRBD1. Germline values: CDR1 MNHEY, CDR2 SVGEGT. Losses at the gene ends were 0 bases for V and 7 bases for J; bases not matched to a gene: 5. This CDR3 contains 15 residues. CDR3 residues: CASSYSTGGVSGYTF. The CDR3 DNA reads TGTGCCAGCAGTTACTCGACAGGGGGCGTGAGTGGCTACACCTTC.